This T cell receptor (beta chain) was sequenced during a study of blood T cell repertoires in COVID-19. Study-level background: Specimens from acute and convalescent COVID-19 originated in the United States, Italy and Spain. Sample material is recorded as cDNA or gDNA derived from T cells, B-cell-depleted T cells, or PBMCs.

Original methodology: Estimation of nucleated cell counts was performed using reference gene primer amplification. This table comes from immunoSEQ multiplex PCR, and its TCRdb copy is limited to in-frame clones, with some not included. That table furnishes V, J and clone size, whereas the DNA furnished D and trimming. This sample has around 99,000 clones, with about four fifths found just once. V was pared by 5 bases and J by 7 bases, with 8 bases of the junction left unmatched. Germline V gene sequence: CDR1 SEHNR, CDR2 FQNEAQ (reference sequence). There are 13 residues in the CDR3. Sequenced sample: peripheral blood. This sequence joins TRBV7-9 and TRBJ2-7; 7 bases match TRBD1. The origin of this receptor is a woman of 80 years or more with active or convalescent COVID-19. CDR3 protein: CASSKLPGGEQYF. The CDR3 region has the DNA TGTGCCAGCAGCAAACTACCAGGGGGTGAGCAGTACTTC.